Presented here are 26 T cell receptor beta chains from one specimen sequenced in a study of blood T cell repertoires in COVID-19. Clones were sequenced by immunoSEQ multiplex PCR, and TCRdb holds only the in-frame ones, with some missing. The sample lists about 30,000 clones; roughly three quarters were seen once. The sequenced material came from peripheral blood. These receptor sequences come from a man older than 75 with acute or convalescent COVID-19.

The genes are TRBV5-1 and TRBJ1-6; TRBD1 matches at 8 bases. This CDR3 is built from 14 residues. The V gene's germline CDR1 is SGHRS and CDR2 YFSETQ. Trimming removed 7 bases from V and 8 bases from J; junction bases left unmatched: 8. The CDR3 coding sequence is TGCGCCAGCGGGCGGGGACAGGACTATTCACCCCTCCACTTT. Its translation is CASGRGQDYSPLHF. Full variable domain (missing parts from reference TRBV5-1 and TRBJ1-6): KAGVTQTPRYLIKTRGQQVTLSCSPISGHRSVSWYQQTPGQGLQFLFEYFSETQRNKGNFPGRFSGRQFSNSRSEMNVSTLELGDSALYLCASGRGQDYSPLHFGNGTRLTVT.

The chain carries TRBV21-1 and TRBJ1-2; TRBD1 is the table's D call and was not checked against the DNA. TRBV21-1 is classified as a pseudogene. This CDR3 is built from 17 residues. The CDR3, as DNA: TGTGCCAGCAGCAAAGCTAGGGGTAGGGGCGCCCACTATGGCTACACCTTC. Translated: CASSKARGRGAHYGYTF.

The V call is TRBV11-2, the J call TRBJ1-2; D is unclear. The CDR3 length is 15 residues. Per germline, CDR1 SGHAT and CDR2 FQNNGV. Trimming shortened V by 0 bases and J by 4 bases, and 12 bases separated the two germline ends. Written as DNA, the CDR3 is TGTGCCAGCAGCTTAGAGGCGGGAACGGGCTATGGCTACACCTTC. It specifies CASSLEAGTGYGYTF.

This chain uses TRBV11-1 with TRBJ2-1, with 7 bases fitting TRBD1. The CDR3 is 11 amino acids. Germline loops: CDR1 SGHAT, CDR2 FQDESV (reference sequence). The V gene end was trimmed by 5 bases and the J gene end by 13 bases; junction bases not matched to a gene: 5. The CDR3 protein is CASSTTGPQFF. In nucleotides, the CDR3 is TGTGCCAGCAGCACGACAGGGCCCCAGTTCTTC. The full variable domain, with the rest looked up from reference TRBV11-1 and TRBJ2-1, is EAEVAQSPRYKITEKSQAVAFWCDPISGHATLYWYRQILGQGPELLVQFQDESVVDDSQLPKDRFSAERLKGVDSTLKIQPAELGDSAMYLCASSTTGPQFFGPGTRLTVL.

The CDR3 DNA reads TGTGCCAGCAGCCCCGACAGGCAGCGAGGTTCACCCCTCCACTTT. It specifies CASSPDRQRGSPLHF. This rearrangement joins TRBV13 to TRBJ1-6; possibly TRBD1 for D (6 bases). This CDR3 comprises 15 residues. Trimming took off 5 bases at V and 9 bases at J, with 17 bases between the two ends. Germline loops: CDR1 PRHDT, CDR2 FYEKMQ (reference sequence).

V is TRBV4-3 and J is TRBJ2-7, with TRBD1 matching over 10 bases. Per the germline V gene, CDR1 is LGHNA and CDR2 is YSLEER. Trimming cost V 3 bases and J 7 bases; bases outside gene matches: 9. CDR3 length: 15 residues. For the CDR3, the DNA is TGCGCCAGCAGCCAGGCGACAGGGGGCAAGAGGGAGCAGTACTTC. Its protein is CASSQATGGKREQYF.

The rearrangement joins TRBV7-2 to TRBJ2-2; TRBD2 agrees at 8 bases. This CDR3 is 16 amino acids long. J was trimmed by 4 bases and V by 3 bases; bases with no gene match: 7. The germline CDR1 and CDR2 sequences are SGHTA and FQGNSA. The CDR3 spells CASSLEGLVRTGELFF. CDR3 DNA sequence: TGTGCCAGCAGCTTGGAGGGACTAGTGCGCACCGGGGAGCTGTTTTTT.

This chain connects TRBV11-2 to TRBJ1-6; D perhaps matches TRBD1 (5 bases). Trimming removed 1 base from V and 9 bases from J, with 13 bases in between. Germline CDR1 is SGHAT and CDR2 is FQNNGV. The CDR3 contains 15 residues. The CDR3 reads CASSLVPGGSSPLHF. The DNA for the CDR3 is TGTGCCAGCAGCTTAGTCCCGGGGGGGAGTTCACCCCTCCACTTT.

The rearrangement uses TRBV9 and TRBJ1-2, with D possibly being TRBD1 (6 bases). The CDR3 spans 14 residues. From germline, CDR1 is SGDLS and CDR2 YYNGEE. Trimming pared 0 bases from V and 5 bases from J, leaving 11 bases between. This CDR3 reads CASSVDGRGYGYTF. The CDR3 region has the DNA TGTGCCAGCAGCGTAGATGGCAGGGGTTATGGCTACACCTTC.

The chain couples TRBV12-5 to TRBJ1-2; D uncertain. V gave up 6 bases and J gave up 5 bases, with 10 bases separating them. The CDR3 runs 12 residues. Germline CDR1 and CDR2: LGHNT and FRNRAP. The CDR3 protein is CASGYDQYGYTF. CDR3 bases: TGTGCTAGTGGGTATGATCAGTATGGCTACACCTTC.

The V gene is TRBV5-4, the J gene TRBJ2-1, with a possible D match to TRBD1 (6 bases). Between the trimmed V and J ends, which lost 0 bases and 5 bases, there was a span of 12 bases. The CDR3 contains 15 residues. Germline CDR1 and CDR2: SGHNT and YYREEE (reference sequence). CDR3 region: CASSLVGDIHNEQFF. The DNA for the CDR3 is TGTGCCAGCAGCTTGGTGGGGGACATCCACAATGAGCAGTTCTTC.

The chain employs TRBV2 and TRBJ2-6; D gene uncertain. V was pared by 9 bases and J by 2 bases, with 5 bases between. This CDR3 is 12 amino acids long. Germline V gene data show CDR1 as SNHLY and CDR2 as FYNNEI. The CDR3 region is CASRAGANVLTF. The CDR3 coding sequence is TGTGCCAGTCGGGCTGGGGCCAACGTCCTGACTTTC.

The chain recombines TRBV5-5 with TRBJ1-3; no reliable D call. Germline values: CDR1 SGHKS, CDR2 YYEKEE (reference sequence). The CDR3 length is 15 residues. V was pared by 4 bases and J by 4 bases, with 15 bases between. This CDR3 is CASSPSRGLGNTIYF. CDR3 sequence (DNA): TGTGCCAGCAGCCCCTCGCGGGGTCTGGGAAACACCATATATTTT.

The chain carries TRBV7-2 and TRBJ1-4; perhaps TRBD1 as D (5 bases). CDR1 SGHTA and CDR2 FQGNSA come from the germline V gene. CDR3 length: 14 amino acids. The germline V and J ends were trimmed by 1 base and 8 bases, with 11 bases remaining between them. The CDR3 sequence is CASSLGAGLEKLFF. The CDR3 DNA reads TGTGCCAGCAGCTTAGGAGCGGGACTCGAAAAACTGTTTTTT.

The rearrangement links TRBV3-1 (or the pseudogene TRBV3-2) to TRBJ2-7, with 8 bases matching TRBD1. Germline CDR1 LGHDT, CDR2 YNNKEL (reference sequence). The CDR3 extends over 15 amino acids. The V and J ends lost 6 bases and 2 bases, in that order; junction bases with no gene match: 9. The CDR3 is CASSNLGQGPYEQYF. CDR3 in DNA: TGTGCCAGCAGTAATTTAGGACAGGGCCCCTACGAGCAGTACTTC.

The rearrangement uses TRBV7-9 and TRBJ1-1; no reliable D call. The CDR3 runs 15 residues. The germline CDR1 and CDR2 sequences are SEHNR and FQNEAQ (reference sequence). The V and J ends lost 1 base and 0 bases respectively, with 9 bases between them. For the CDR3, the DNA is TGTGCCAGCAGCTTAGGGTTGAGGGTGAACACTGAAGCTTTCTTT. It codes for CASSLGLRVNTEAFF.

V usage is TRBV13 and J usage is TRBJ1-3, with D unresolved. The CDR3 covers 14 residues. Germline CDR1 is PRHDT and CDR2 is FYEKMQ (reference sequence). The V end lost 2 bases, the J end lost 2 bases, and 7 bases lay between the germline ends. Written as DNA, the CDR3 is TGTGCCAGCAGCTTAACGGGGACTGGAAACACCATATATTTT. It translates to CASSLTGTGNTIYF. The whole variable domain, filled in from reference TRBV13 and TRBJ1-3, reads AAGVIQSPRHLIKEKRETATLKCYPIPRHDTVYWYQQGPGQDPQFLISFYEKMQSDKGSIPDRFSAQQFSDYHSELNMSSLELGDSALYFCASSLTGTGNTIYFGEGSWLTVV.

The CDR3: CASSPGQVPSDGYTF. The CDR3 DNA is TGTGCCAGCTCACCCGGACAGGTTCCCTCCGATGGCTACACCTTC. This chain connects TRBV18 to TRBJ1-2; 7 nucleotides line up with TRBD1. V gave up 3 bases and J gave up 6 bases; unmatched junction bases: 10. The CDR3 is 15 residues long. The germline V gene encodes CDR1 KGHSH and CDR2 LQKENI.

This clone was observed a handful of times. The chain is built from TRBV3-1 (or the pseudogene TRBV3-2) and TRBJ1-2, with unresolved D. There are 12 residues in the CDR3. Germline V gene data show CDR1 as LGHDT and CDR2 as YNNKEL (reference sequence). V lost 1 base and J lost 4, with 4 bases in between. The CDR3 bases are TGTGCCAGCAGCCAAGTCAGCTATGGCTACACCTTC. Translating gives CASSQVSYGYTF.

The chain combines TRBV28 with TRBJ1-3; 7 bases agree with TRBD1. J lost 0 bases, V lost 8 bases, and 7 bases had no gene match. The CDR3 runs to 15 residues. Germline lookup yields CDR1 MDHEN and CDR2 SYDVKM. The DNA for the CDR3 is TGTGCCAGCTTACCGGGACAGCGCTCTGGAAACACCATATATTTT. Translation: CASLPGQRSGNTIYF. The full variable domain, in which reference TRBV28 and TRBJ1-3 provide the parts outside the CDR3, is DVKVTQSSRYLVKRTGEKVFLECVQDMDHENMFWYRQDPGLGLRLIYFSYDVKMKEKGDIPEGYSVSREKKERFSLILESASTNQTSMYLCASLPGQRSGNTIYFGEGSWLTVV.

This clone was seen only once. The V and J genes are TRBV29-1 and TRBJ1-5, with 10 positions matching TRBD1. From germline, CDR1 is SQVTM and CDR2 ANQGSEA. Losses at the gene ends were 6 bases for V and 4 bases for J; bases not matched to a gene: 6. CDR3 size: 14 residues. In DNA form, the CDR3 reads TGCAGCGTCCAGGGACAGGGGTTGAATCAGCCCCAGCATTTT. Translation gives CSVQGQGLNQPQHF.

The chain combines TRBV21-1 with TRBJ2-1; no check of the table's D call, TRBD1, against the DNA was made. TRBV21-1 is a recognized pseudogene. The CDR3 has 13 amino acids. The CDR3 sequence is CASSKYRESEQFF. The CDR3 bases are TGTGCCAGCAGCAAATACAGGGAGAGTGAGCAGTTCTTC.

This chain uses TRBV19 with TRBJ1-4, with no clear D. The germline V gene encodes CDR1 LNHDA and CDR2 SQIVND (reference sequence). This CDR3 is built from 11 residues. V lost 11 bases and J 7 bases, leaving 11 bases between the germline ends. CDR3: CAGVPFEKLFF. The CDR3 bases are TGTGCCGGAGTACCTTTTGAAAAACTGTTTTTT.

V gene TRBV2 combines with J gene TRBJ1-3, with a possible D match to TRBD1 (6 bases). Germline V gene sequence: CDR1 SNHLY, CDR2 FYNNEI. The CDR3 consists of 14 residues. The V gene lost 6 bases and the J gene lost 1 base, with 10 bases spanning the gap. CDR3 loop: CASRRTVSGNTIYF. Here the CDR3 DNA reads TGTGCCAGCAGAAGGACAGTTTCTGGAAACACCATATATTTT.

The chain uses TRBV11-2 and TRBJ2-3; D not resolved. This CDR3 has 14 amino acids. The germline gives CDR1 SGHAT, CDR2 FQNNGV. V lost 5 bases to trimming and J lost 6 bases, with 15 bases between them. CDR3 in amino acids: CASSRIRVMDTQYF. CDR3 bases: TGTGCCAGCAGCCGTATTCGTGTTATGGATACGCAGTATTTT.

This clone was found once. V is TRBV3-1 (or the pseudogene TRBV3-2) and J is TRBJ2-5; a possible D gene is TRBD1 (6 bases). This CDR3 spans 17 amino acids. CDR1 is LGHDT, CDR2 YNNKEL, per germline (reference sequence). Trimming cost V 3 bases and J 6 bases, with 23 bases left between them. In DNA form, the CDR3 reads TGTGCCAGCAGCCATAGGGGTACAACAGGGCCCCTCAAGACCCAGTACTTC. Translated: CASSHRGTTGPLKTQYF.